What follows are 9 T cell receptor beta chains derived from one specimen sequenced in a study of T cell repertoires in cytomegalovirus infection. TCRdb re-derived calls from the reads in MiXCR, one entry per CDR3 protein. The sample holds around 740,000 distinct CDR3 sequences, about 40% seen once. Sequenced material: PBMCs. These TCRs come from a human donor in good health (CMV status not recorded). Some clones in this sample may be carry-over from other donors' samples.

This sequence joins TRBV9 and TRBJ2-6; 9 bases are a match to TRBD1. Germline assignment: CDR1 SGDLS and CDR2 YYNGEE. The CDR3 runs 18 residues. The V and J ends lost 4 bases and 0 bases, in that order; junction bases with no gene match: 8. The CDR3 DNA is TGTGCCAGCAGCCTATCCGGGACAGGGAGCTCTGGGGCCAACGTCCTGACTTTC. Translating it yields CASSLSGTGSSGANVLTF.

This clonotype was counted between two and nine times. The chain has TRBV12-3 or TRBV12-4 and TRBJ1-5; the D is unclear. The CDR3 is made up of 15 amino acids. Trimming stripped 3 bases from V and 7 bases from J, with 16 bases between. CDR3 coding DNA: TGTGCCAGCAGTTTGACGGGCCGGGCAAAACAGCCCCAGCATTTT. Translated: CASSLTGRAKQPQHF.

The V gene is TRBV7-9, the J gene TRBJ1-5; no firm D call. The germline V gene encodes CDR1 SEHNR and CDR2 FQNEAQ (reference sequence). There are 12 residues in the CDR3. V was cut by 5 bases and J by 6 bases, with 8 bases left in between. Here the CDR3 reads CASSPGSQPQHF. The CDR3 nucleotides are TGTGCCAGCAGCCCCGGCAGTCAGCCCCAGCATTTT.

The J gene is TRBJ2-7, the V gene TRBV6-2 or TRBV6-3; either TRBD1 or TRBD2 may supply D (5 bases each). From germline, CDR1 is MNHEY and CDR2 SVGEGT. V lost 2 bases, J lost 6 bases, and 14 bases lay in between. CDR3 length: 14 residues. The CDR3 sequence is CASSYPGTAAEQYF. The DNA of the CDR3 is TGTGCCAGCAGTTACCCGGGGACCGCAGCCGAGCAGTACTTC.

The V and J genes are TRBV7-9 and TRBJ1-5; no reliable D call. Germline CDR1 SEHNR, CDR2 FQNEAQ (reference sequence). Trimming pared 1 base from V and 4 bases from J, leaving 11 bases between. This CDR3 is built from 15 residues. The CDR3 region has the DNA TGTGCCAGCAGCTTAGGAACACAGCTTAATCAGCCCCAGCATTTT. Translated, it gives CASSLGTQLNQPQHF.

The V gene is TRBV30, the J gene TRBJ1-2, with D unresolved. The CDR3 extends over 13 amino acids. Trimming left V 3 bases short and J 4 bases short, with 12 bases between. Looked up from germline, CDR1 is GTSNPN and CDR2 is SVGIG (reference sequence). The CDR3 loop is CAWRLAGSYGYTF. The CDR3 bases are TGTGCCTGGAGGTTGGCAGGCTCCTATGGCTACACCTTC.

About this clonotype: Compared with germline, one end of the junction differs, possibly owing to a read error. The rearrangement links TRBV7-8 to TRBJ2-3, with 8 positions matching TRBD1. In germline, CDR1 is SGHVS, CDR2 FQNEAQ. The CDR3 covers 16 residues. DNA for the CDR3: TGTGCCAGCAGCCGAGTCCGGGACAGGCCTCGAGATAAGCAGTATTTT. Amino acids: CASSRVRDRPRDKQYF.

In DNA, the CDR3 is TGTGCCATCAGCCCGGGACTAGCGGGAGGCGAGCAGTACTTC. This sequence encodes CAISPGLAGGEQYF. The chain recombines TRBV10-3 with TRBJ2-7, with 15 positions matching TRBD2. Germline assignment: CDR1 ENHRY and CDR2 SYGVKD. This CDR3 has 14 amino acids. V lost 6 bases, J lost 6 bases, and 3 bases stayed unmatched.

J is TRBJ2-7 and V is TRBV12-3 or TRBV12-4; either TRBD1 or TRBD2 may supply D (7 bases each). This CDR3 has 17 amino acids. Trimming removed 5 bases from V and 9 bases from J, with 29 bases in between. In DNA, the CDR3 is TGTGCCAGCAGTCAACCATTGCCAGGGGGAGGGGTCCTCCGGCAGTACTTC. Encoded protein: CASSQPLPGGGVLRQYF.